Below, 27 T cell receptor beta chains from the same sample are listed, as sequenced in a study of chemoradiotherapy in HPV16-positive cancers. TCRdb's copy holds only in-frame clones and misses some; the assay was immunoSEQ multiplex PCR. The sample lists over 20,000 clones, roughly 90% seen once, with about 4.5% in the top ten. Sequencing used blood, obtained from a patient who underwent chemoradiotherapy. The receptors originated from a human donor with HPV-associated anogenital cancer.

This clone has only one observation. The genes are TRBV19 and TRBJ2-7; 12 bases match TRBD2. The germline V gene has CDR1 LNHDA and CDR2 SQIVND (reference sequence). The CDR3 runs 15 residues. The CDR3 region is CYLLAGGSGVYEQYF. CDR3 coding DNA: TGTTACTTACTAGCGGGAGGCTCCGGGGTCTACGAGCAGTACTTC.

This clone was picked up one time. The chain combines TRBV19 with TRBJ1-4; D is undetermined. The CDR3 spans 17 residues. Trimming removed 5 bases at V and 5 bases at J, with 21 bases between. Germline CDR1 reads LNHDA; CDR2 reads SQIVND (reference sequence). The CDR3 sequence: CASSQRHRLTPNEKLFF. The DNA for the CDR3 is TGTGCCAGTAGTCAACGACATCGCCTTACTCCCAATGAAAAACTGTTTTTT.

The chain links TRBV7-9 to TRBJ1-2, with a tentative D call TRBD1 (6 bases). Germline V lookup: CDR1 SEHNR, CDR2 FQNEAQ (reference sequence). Trimming took off 0 bases at V and 7 bases at J, with 9 bases between the two ends. The length of the CDR3 is 13 residues. CDR3 sequence (DNA): TGTGCCAGCAGCTTAGCGAGCAGGGGTGGCTACACCTTC. Residues: CASSLASRGGYTF.

The J gene is TRBJ2-5, the V gene TRBV6-6, with TRBD2 matching over 7 bases. The V and J ends lost 5 bases and 3 bases, in that order; junction bases with no gene match: 3. The V gene's germline CDR1 is MNHNY and CDR2 SVGAGI (reference sequence). The CDR3 consists of 13 residues. CDR3 residues: CASSVAGEETQYF. As DNA, the CDR3 is TGTGCCAGCAGTGTGGCGGGGGAAGAGACCCAGTACTTC.

V usage is TRBV18 and J usage is TRBJ2-5; 8 nucleotides match TRBD2. Germline CDR1 and CDR2: KGHSH and LQKENI. The J segment lost 5 bases and the V segment lost 3 bases, leaving 2 bases of the junction unmatched. This CDR3 region has 13 residues. The CDR3 DNA follows: TGTGCCAGCTCACCGCGGGGGGCTGAGACCCAGTACTTC. Its translation: CASSPRGAETQYF.

The chain carries TRBV9 and TRBJ2-5; D ambiguous. Germline values: CDR1 SGDLS, CDR2 YYNGEE. Trimming left V 0 bases short and J 3 bases short, with 6 bases between. CDR3 length: 13 amino acids. CDR3 residues: CASSVDGKETQYF. CDR3 bases: TGTGCCAGCAGCGTAGACGGTAAAGAGACCCAGTACTTC.

The chain carries TRBV4-2 and TRBJ2-7; 11 nucleotides agree with TRBD2. The V gene end was trimmed by 1 base and the J gene end by 5 bases; junction bases not matched to a gene: 7. Germline CDR1 LGHNA, CDR2 YNFKEQ. The CDR3 covers 16 residues. The CDR3 is CASSQGARLAGHEQYF. The CDR3 DNA follows: TGTGCCAGCAGCCAAGGTGCCCGACTAGCGGGGCACGAGCAGTACTTC.

The rearrangement uses TRBV5-1 and TRBJ2-3; 9 bases align to TRBD1. This CDR3 comprises 14 residues. V shed 7 bases and J 2 bases; nucleotides not matched to a gene: 5. The V gene's germline CDR1 is SGHRS and CDR2 YFSETQ. The DNA of the CDR3 is TGCGCCAGCTCCACAGGGGGCCTCACAGATACGCAGTATTTT. Its protein product is CASSTGGLTDTQYF. The full variable domain, in which reference TRBV5-1 and TRBJ2-3 provide the parts outside the CDR3, is KAGVTQTPRYLIKTRGQQVTLSCSPISGHRSVSWYQQTPGQGLQFLFEYFSETQRNKGNFPGRFSGRQFSNSRSEMNVSTLELGDSALYLCASSTGGLTDTQYFGPGTRLTVL.

The V gene is TRBV5-6, the J gene TRBJ2-7; perhaps D is TRBD1 or TRBD2 (6 bases each). CDR1 and CDR2 (germline): SGHDT, YYEEEE. V dropped 0 bases and J dropped 7 bases, with 11 bases sitting between them. This CDR3 spans 13 amino acids. As DNA, the CDR3 is TGTGCCAGCAGCTTGGTCCGGGGGCAAGAGCAGTACTTC. Amino acid sequence: CASSLVRGQEQYF.

The chain couples TRBV4-3 to TRBJ2-2; the match to TRBD2 covers 16 bases. This CDR3 is 20 amino acids long. Germline CDR1 and CDR2: LGHNA and YSLEER. After removal of 0 bases from V and 4 bases from J, the junction contained 8 bases not matched to a gene. DNA for the CDR3: TGCGCCAGCAGCCAAGATCTAGGGACTAGCGGGAGGGCCAGCACCGGGGAGCTGTTTTTT. Amino acids: CASSQDLGTSGRASTGELFF.

V and J are TRBV30 and TRBJ2-5, with 9 bases matching TRBD1. The V gene's germline CDR1 is GTSNPN and CDR2 SVGIG (reference sequence). The CDR3 has 13 amino acids. Trimming removed 2 bases from V and 5 bases from J; junction bases left unmatched: 3. The CDR3 spells CAWSYRGLETQYF. Here the CDR3 DNA reads TGTGCCTGGAGTTACAGGGGGCTGGAGACCCAGTACTTC.

The J gene is TRBJ2-5, the V gene TRBV7-2; 7 bases map to TRBD2. The CDR3 spans 15 residues. Germline loops: CDR1 SGHTA, CDR2 FQGNSA. V was pared by 6 bases and J by 4 bases, with 11 bases of the junction left unmatched. As DNA, the CDR3 is TGTGCCAGCAGACGGGGGAGCGGGGAAGGAGAGACCCAGTACTTC. Translated, it gives CASRRGSGEGETQYF.

The rearrangement uses TRBV4-3 and TRBJ1-2; D perhaps matches TRBD1 (6 bases). In germline, CDR1 is LGHNA, CDR2 YSLEER. V was shortened by 4 bases and J by 3 bases, with 15 bases between the two germline ends. This CDR3 is 15 amino acids long. The CDR3 DNA reads as TGCGCCAGCAGCCGCCTTATAGAGGGGGACTATGGCTACACCTTC. Translation: CASSRLIEGDYGYTF.

V and J are TRBV5-4 and TRBJ1-2; TRBD1 is a possible D gene (5 bases). V was trimmed by 0 bases and J by 4 bases, leaving 16 bases between them. This CDR3 region has 16 residues. CDR1 is SGHNT and CDR2 is YYREEE in the germline V gene (reference sequence). In DNA, the CDR3 is TGTGCCAGCAGCTTGGCCGCGGGGGGAGAGGGCTATGGCTACACCTTC. Amino acids: CASSLAAGGEGYGYTF.

J is TRBJ1-1 and V is TRBV5-6, with D possibly TRBD1 on 6 matching bases. This CDR3 is built from 14 residues. V lost 4 bases, J lost 3 bases, and 13 bases lay in between. CDR1 and CDR2 (germline): SGHDT, YYEEEE. CDR3 nucleotides: TGTGCCAGCAGCCTAGCTGGGGGCTACACTGAAGCTTTCTTT. It translates to CASSLAGGYTEAFF.

V is TRBV9 and J is TRBJ2-5; no definite D call. Germline loops: CDR1 SGDLS, CDR2 YYNGEE. This CDR3 contains 15 residues. V lost 0 bases and J lost 0, with 9 bases in between. CDR3 protein: CASSVGSQNQETQYF. CDR3 coding DNA: TGTGCCAGCAGCGTAGGTTCCCAGAACCAAGAGACCCAGTACTTC.

V and J are TRBV7-9 and TRBJ2-7; D is possibly TRBD2 (5 bases). The V and J ends lost 2 bases and 2 bases respectively, with 7 bases between them. The germline CDR1 and CDR2 sequences are SEHNR and FQNEAQ (reference sequence). There are 13 residues in the CDR3. CDR3 sequence (DNA): TGTGCCAGCAGCTTATCGGAGGCCTACGAGCAGTACTTC. This sequence encodes CASSLSEAYEQYF.

The chain employs TRBV27 and TRBJ2-7; D ambiguous. Germline V lookup: CDR1 MNHEY, CDR2 SMNVEV (reference sequence). The CDR3 is made up of 12 amino acids. Deletions cut 6 bases from V and 0 bases from J, with 6 bases between. The CDR3 spells CASRASSYEQYF. CDR3 bases: TGTGCCAGCAGGGCCAGCTCCTACGAGCAGTACTTC.

A remark on this clone: The same CDR3 is also encoded by other DNA sequences in this sample. This rearrangement joins TRBV4-3 to TRBJ1-4, with D perhaps matching TRBD1 (5 bases). V was cut by 3 bases and J by 0 bases, with 11 bases left in between. CDR3 length: 16 residues. CDR1 LGHNA and CDR2 YSLEER come from the germline V gene. DNA of the CDR3: TGCGCCAGCAGCCAGGGGACCGCTGCAACTAATGAAAAACTGTTTTTT. As protein: CASSQGTAATNEKLFF.

The CDR3 DNA follows: TGTGCTAGTGGTCTGGGACAGGGAGGTGAAAAACTGTTTTTT. This sequence encodes CASGLGQGGEKLFF. This chain uses TRBV12-5 with TRBJ1-4; TRBD1 agrees at 9 bases. The V and J ends lost 5 bases and 7 bases, in that order; junction bases with no gene match: 5. The CDR3 extends over 14 amino acids. Germline-derived CDR1 and CDR2 are LGHNT and FRNRAP.

The genes are TRBV4-2 and TRBJ1-2; D is ambiguous. The CDR3 sequence is 15 residues long. With 0 bases removed from V and 4 bases from J, the gap between germline ends came to 12 bases. Looked up from germline, CDR1 is LGHNA and CDR2 is YNFKEQ. Here the CDR3 reads CASSQDLSSSYGYTF. DNA for the CDR3: TGTGCCAGCAGCCAAGATTTGTCGTCCTCCTATGGCTACACCTTC.

The V and J genes are TRBV19 and TRBJ2-2; tentatively, D is TRBD2 (6 bases). Trimming stripped 6 bases from V and 0 bases from J, with 17 bases between. Germline V CDR1 and CDR2: LNHDA, SQIVND (reference sequence). The CDR3 length is 17 residues. DNA for the CDR3: TGTGCCAGTAGCACCCCGACCGGCGGGGCGAACACCGGGGAGCTGTTTTTT. Translating it yields CASSTPTGGANTGELFF.

The chain combines TRBV6-6 with TRBJ2-3; D is undetermined. Between the trimmed V and J ends, which lost 0 bases and 3 bases, there was a span of 7 bases. CDR1 is MNHNY and CDR2 is SVGAGI in the germline V gene (reference sequence). This CDR3 has 14 amino acids. In nucleotides, the CDR3 is TGTGCCAGCAGTTACTCGAGGAGTACAGATACGCAGTATTTT. It encodes CASSYSRSTDTQYF.

V and J are TRBV11-2 and TRBJ2-4; either TRBD1 or TRBD2 may supply D (5 bases each). Trimming left V 6 bases short and J 0 bases short, with 12 bases between. Germline CDR1 SGHAT, CDR2 FQNNGV. The CDR3 spans 15 residues. The CDR3 region is CASSRGAVAKNIQYF. DNA for the CDR3: TGTGCCAGCAGTCGAGGGGCAGTAGCCAAAAACATTCAGTACTTC. Based on the CDR3 plus reference TRBV11-2 and TRBJ2-4, the full variable domain is EAGVAQSPRYKIIEKRQSVAFWCNPISGHATLYWYQQILGQGPKLLIQFQNNGVVDDSQLPKDRFSAERLKGVDSTLKIQPAKLEDSAVYLCASSRGAVAKNIQYFGAGTRLSVL.

The V and J genes are TRBV9 and TRBJ2-7; no firm D call. This CDR3 region has 12 residues. Trimming took off 3 bases at V and 0 bases at J, with 4 bases between the two ends. Germline CDR1 SGDLS, CDR2 YYNGEE. Written as DNA, the CDR3 is TGTGCCAGCAGCGCGAACTCCTACGAGCAGTACTTC. Translated: CASSANSYEQYF.

The chain joins TRBV5-4 to TRBJ2-7; possibly TRBD2 for D (6 bases). Trimming stripped 4 bases from V and 1 base from J, with 15 bases between. The CDR3 is 15 amino acids. CDR1 and CDR2 from the germline V gene are SGHNT and YYREEE (reference sequence). The CDR3 DNA is TGTGCCAGCAGCCCGGCTGGGAGGACATCCTACGAGCAGTACTTC. This translates into CASSPAGRTSYEQYF.

The chain uses TRBV7-2 and TRBJ1-3, with D unresolved. The CDR3 runs 15 residues. V lost 5 bases and J 0 bases, leaving 11 bases between the germline ends. In germline, CDR1 is SGHTA, CDR2 FQGNSA. The CDR3 sequence: CASSLNMGSGNTIYF. The CDR3 region has the DNA TGTGCCAGCAGCCTCAACATGGGCTCTGGAAACACCATATATTTT.